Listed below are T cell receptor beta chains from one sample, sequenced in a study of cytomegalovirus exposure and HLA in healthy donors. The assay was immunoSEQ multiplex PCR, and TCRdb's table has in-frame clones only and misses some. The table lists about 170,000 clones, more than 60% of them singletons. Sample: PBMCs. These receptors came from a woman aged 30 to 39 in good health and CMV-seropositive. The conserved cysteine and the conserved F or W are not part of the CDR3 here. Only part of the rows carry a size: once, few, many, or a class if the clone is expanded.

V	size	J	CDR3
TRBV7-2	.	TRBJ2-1	ASSLSTSGIRNEQF
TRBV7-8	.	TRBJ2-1	ASSSSGRAGNEQF
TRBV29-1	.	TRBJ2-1	SSTPPGINNEQF
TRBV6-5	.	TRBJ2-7	ASRTGLAYEQY
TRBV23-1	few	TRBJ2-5	ASSQRGGVQETQY
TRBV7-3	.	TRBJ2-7	ASSLRGQSYEQY
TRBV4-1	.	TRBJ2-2	ASSPQKATGELF
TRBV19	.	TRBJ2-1	ASSVGLAEYNEQF
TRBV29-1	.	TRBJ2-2	SVETGFGVGLF
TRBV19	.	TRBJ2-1	ASSMGGTSYNEQF
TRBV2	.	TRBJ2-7	ASSGYREQY
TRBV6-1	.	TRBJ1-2	ASSEWDSGVSYGYT
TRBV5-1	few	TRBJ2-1	ASSNQGPPYNEQF